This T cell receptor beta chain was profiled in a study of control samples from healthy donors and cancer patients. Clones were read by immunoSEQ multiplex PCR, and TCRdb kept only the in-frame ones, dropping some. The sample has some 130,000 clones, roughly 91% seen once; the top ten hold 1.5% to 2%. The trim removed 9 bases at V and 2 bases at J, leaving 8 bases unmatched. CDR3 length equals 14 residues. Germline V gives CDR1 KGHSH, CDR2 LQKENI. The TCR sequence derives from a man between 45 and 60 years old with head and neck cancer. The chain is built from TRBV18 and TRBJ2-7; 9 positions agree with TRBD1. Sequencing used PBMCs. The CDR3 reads CASSPGQGTYEQYF. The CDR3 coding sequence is TGTGCCAGTTCGCCGGGACAGGGAACCTACGAGCAGTACTTC.